This T cell receptor beta chain originates from a study of regulatory T cells in long-lasting Graves disease. Broader study findings: Persistent cases of Graves' showed reduced TCR diversity relative to newly diagnosed patients. There were preferences for TRBV28, TRBJ1-2 and TRBJ2-5 in persistent disease.

The time point was: newly diagnosed GD, antithyroid drugs for less than 3 months. Generation of the TCR library employed RNA extracted from PBMCs. An endocrinology department located in Xi'an, China, was where the patients came from. This clonotype was seen many times. Antigen specificity is unknown. To make TCR beta libraries, researchers used iRepertoire HTBI primers and Arm-PCR of CDR3 regions. In the source study's methods: Among the samples, roughly 65 TRBV and 14 TRBJ segments were identified. TCRdb re-called the multiplex PCR reads with MiXCR, one entry per CDR3 protein. Here the V and J calls rest on TCRdb's processing, not on the authors' analysis. The profile covers approximately 230,000 distinct CDR3 sequences, with about a sixth appearing a single time and approximately 20% taken by the ten largest. Trimming stripped 5 bases from V and 3 bases from J, with 14 bases between. There are 14 residues in the CDR3. The germline CDR1 and CDR2 sequences are PRHDT and FYEKMQ (reference sequence).

The source is a female donor with Graves disease. This sample comprised peripheral blood mononuclear cells (PBMCs), obtained at new diagnosis, from a patient treated with antithyroid drugs. This chain links TRBV13 with TRBJ2-7, with D hard to call. In nucleotides, the CDR3 is TGTGCCAGCAGCCCTCTGAAACCCGGCTACGAGCAGTACTTC. This translates into CASSPLKPGYEQYF.